The 13 T cell receptor beta chains in this list originate from one sample, sequenced in a study of regulatory T cells in long-lasting Graves disease. Time point described: newly diagnosed GD, antithyroid drugs for less than 3 months. After RNA was extracted from PBMCs, the TCR library was made from it. To make TCR beta libraries, researchers used iRepertoire HTBI primers and Arm-PCR of CDR3 regions. TCRdb fed the multiplex PCR reads into MiXCR, producing one record per CDR3 protein. The data contain some 500,000 distinct CDR3 sequences, less than 15% of them singletons. These records were also assigned to another study, of T cells in Graves' hyperthyroidism and ophthalmopathy.

The input for sequencing was peripheral blood mononuclear cells (PBMCs), taken at new diagnosis, from a patient treated with antithyroid drugs. The receptors originated from a man aged 25 to 40 with Graves disease.

With respect to this clonotype: The missing conserved phenylalanine or tryptophan at the end of this CDR3 makes a read error likely. The gene calls are TRBV20-1 and TRBJ2-5, with D perhaps given as TRBD1 or TRBD2 (6 bases each). The CDR3 is made up of 15 amino acids. V lost 0 bases, J lost 2 bases, and 13 bases lay in between. From germline, CDR1 is DFQATT and CDR2 SNEGSKA (reference sequence). The CDR3 here is CSAREWGAPQETQYV. The CDR3 nucleotides are TGCAGTGCTAGAGAGTGGGGGGCCCCACAAGAGACCCAGTACGTC.

In this sample, this clonotype turned up many times. The chain combines TRBV28 with TRBJ2-5; D not certain. Between the trimmed V and J ends, which lost 4 bases and 7 bases, there was a span of 13 bases. Germline V lookup: CDR1 MDHEN, CDR2 SYDVKM. The CDR3 has 13 residues. CDR3 loop: CASSSPLGRTQYF. CDR3 DNA sequence: TGTGCCAGCAGTTCCCCCCTCGGGCGGACCCAGTACTTC.

CDR3 sequence: CASSLSVQQAGNTIYF. In DNA, the CDR3 is TGCGCCAGCAGCTTGTCCGTTCAGCAAGCTGGAAACACCATATATTTT. This rearrangement joins TRBV5-1 to TRBJ1-3; no clear D gene. V dropped 1 base and J dropped 2 bases, with 13 bases sitting between them. This CDR3 comprises 16 residues. Germline lookup yields CDR1 SGHRS and CDR2 YFSETQ.

The gene calls are TRBV6-1 and TRBJ2-3; D not resolved. Trimming shortened V by 6 bases and J by 10 bases, and 11 bases separated the two germline ends. CDR3 size: 11 residues. Germline-derived CDR1 and CDR2 are MNHNS and SASEGT. For the CDR3, the DNA is TGTGCCAGCAGGGGTGGAGTTTCGCAGTATTTT. It is translated as CASRGGVSQYF.

This clonotype was detected many times. The chain carries TRBV20-1 and TRBJ1-2; D is unresolved. The CDR3 is made up of 14 amino acids. Trimming removed 0 bases from V and 2 bases from J, with 10 bases in between. Germline V gene data show CDR1 as DFQATT and CDR2 as SNEGSKA (reference sequence). The CDR3 DNA is TGCAGTGCTAGAGAGGCGGTTTCAAACTATGGCTACACCTTC. It codes for CSAREAVSNYGYTF.

The table lists this clonotype with a count of one. This may stem from a read error, because a much larger clone lies one nucleotide away. The CDR3, as DNA: TGCAGCGTTCTTGGGACCGCCGGATTTGGGTATGGCTACATCTTC. Translation: CSVLGTAGFGYGYIF. V is TRBV29-1 and J is TRBJ1-2; D is perhaps TRBD1 (5 bases). CDR3 length: 15 residues. Germline CDR1 SQVTM, CDR2 ANQGSEA. Full variable domain (outside the CDR3, taken from reference TRBV29-1 and TRBJ1-2): SAVISQKPSRDICQRGTSLTIQCQVDSQVTMMFWYRQQPGQSLTLIATANQGSEATYESGFVIDKFPISRPNLTFSTLTVSNMSPEDSSIYLCSVLGTAGFGYGYIFGSGTRLTVV.

A remark on this clonotype: A much larger clone differs by one base, so this may be a read error. The J gene is TRBJ2-1, the V gene TRBV7-9; TRBD2 aligns across 9 bases. The germline V gene has CDR1 SEHNR and CDR2 FQNEAQ (reference sequence). The CDR3 extends over 15 amino acids. CDR3 coding DNA: TGTACCAGCAGCTCCGTAGCGGGAGCGTTATATGAGCAGTTCTTC. This codes for CTSSSVAGALYEQFF.

This clonotype was found many times. The rearrangement links TRBV20-1 to TRBJ2-1; tentatively, D is TRBD2 (5 bases). CDR3 length: 16 amino acids. Germline loops: CDR1 DFQATT, CDR2 SNEGSKA (reference sequence). Trimming pared 1 base from V and 1 base from J, leaving 14 bases between. Here the CDR3 DNA reads TGCAGTGCTAGAGGGGCGAGAGCGGATTCCTACAATGAGCAGTTCTTC. Encoded protein: CSARGARADSYNEQFF.

This clonotype was found many times. The chain employs TRBV12-3 or TRBV12-4 and TRBJ2-2; the D is unclear. Trimming stripped 7 bases from V and 6 bases from J, with 9 bases between. The CDR3 covers 12 residues. The CDR3, as DNA: TGTGCCAGCACGTCCATGGCCGGGGAGCTGTTTTTT. Translating gives CASTSMAGELFF.

The chain employs TRBV30 and TRBJ1-2, with 7 bases aligning to TRBD1. Germline-derived CDR1 and CDR2 are GTSNPN and SVGIG (reference sequence). V was clipped by 3 bases and J by 4 bases; unmatched bases: 5. This CDR3 comprises 13 residues. CDR3: CAWSVTGFYGYTF. In DNA form, the CDR3 reads TGTGCCTGGAGCGTGACAGGGTTCTATGGCTACACCTTC.

This clonotype was observed at least ten times. This rearrangement joins TRBV28 to TRBJ2-7, with TRBD1 as a possible D gene (6 bases). The V gene lost 5 bases and the J gene lost 4 bases, with 12 bases spanning the gap. Germline V gene lookup returns CDR1 MDHEN and CDR2 SYDVKM. This CDR3 comprises 13 residues. This CDR3 reads CASSLTTGYEQYF. DNA of the CDR3: TGTGCCAGCAGTCTCACAACAGGGTACGAGCAGTACTTC.

This clonotype was detected many times. The chain's CDR3 is CASSSTLQADYYGYTF. The CDR3 bases are TGTGCCAGCAGTTCTACCCTTCAGGCAGATTACTATGGCTACACCTTC. This chain links TRBV6-5 with TRBJ1-2; D not resolved. V was cut by 4 bases and J by 3 bases, with 18 bases left in between. CDR3 length: 16 amino acids. Germline V gene sequence: CDR1 MNHEY, CDR2 SVGAGI.

For this clonotype: This may stem from a read error, because a much larger clone lies one nucleotide away. V and J are TRBV27 and TRBJ2-1, with TRBD2 identical over 11 bases. V was pared by 7 bases and J by 4 bases, with 12 bases of the junction left unmatched. The V gene's germline CDR1 is MNHEY and CDR2 SMNVEV (reference sequence). The CDR3 contains 17 residues. Here the CDR3 DNA reads TGTGCCAGCATCTATCTCCGGACTAGCGGGTTTTACAATGAGCAGTTCTTC. Amino acids: CASIYLRTSGFYNEQFF.